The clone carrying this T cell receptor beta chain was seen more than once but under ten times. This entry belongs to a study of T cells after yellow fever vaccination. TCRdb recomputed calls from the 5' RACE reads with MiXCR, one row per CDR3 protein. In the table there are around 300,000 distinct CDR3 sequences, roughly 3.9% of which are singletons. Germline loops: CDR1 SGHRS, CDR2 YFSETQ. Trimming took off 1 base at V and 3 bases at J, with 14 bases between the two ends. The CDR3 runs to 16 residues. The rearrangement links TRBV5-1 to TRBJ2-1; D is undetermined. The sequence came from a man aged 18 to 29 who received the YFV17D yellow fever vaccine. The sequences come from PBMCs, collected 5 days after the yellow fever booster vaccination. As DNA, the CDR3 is TGCGCCAGCAGCTTGACAGCCTTAAAATTCTACAATGAGCAGTTCTTC. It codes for CASSLTALKFYNEQFF.